The 27 T cell receptor beta chains below were found in one sample sequenced in a study of blood T cell repertoires in COVID-19 (dated by TCRdb to the early 2020s). The library was prepared using the immunoSEQ multiplex PCR assay. This is the immuneACCESS table as TCRdb keeps it, with only in-frame sequences that have V and J called. A part of the clones is gone; compared with another copy, unresolved V genes explain less than half, and the rest is unexplained. The sample records under 200,000 clones, 80% of which are singletons. 3.4% of the sample comes from the top ten. The material sequenced was PBMCs or T cells enriched from blood (not recorded which). The receptors originated from a woman between 55 and 75 years old who had recovered from COVID-19.

The chain couples TRBV9 to TRBJ2-5, with D possibly matching TRBD2 (6 bases). V dropped 0 bases and J dropped 5 bases, with 11 bases sitting between them. There are 14 residues in the CDR3. Germline lookup yields CDR1 SGDLS and CDR2 YYNGEE. CDR3 amino acids: CASSVAGGGETQYF. The CDR3 DNA is TGTGCCAGCAGCGTAGCCGGGGGAGGCGAGACCCAGTACTTC.

The chain has TRBV18 and TRBJ2-3; D is unresolved. Trimming removed 1 base at V and 1 base at J, with 12 bases between. The germline V gene has CDR1 KGHSH and CDR2 LQKENI. There are 16 residues in the CDR3. CDR3 DNA sequence: TGTGCCAGCTCACCACTGTCGGAGCCGGGCACAGATACGCAGTATTTT. Amino acids: CASSPLSEPGTDTQYF.

This clone was counted once. The genes are TRBV30 and TRBJ1-1, with TRBD1 identical over 7 bases. After removal of 2 bases from V and 8 bases from J, the junction contained 2 bases not matched to a gene. The germline V gene encodes CDR1 GTSNPN and CDR2 SVGIG (reference sequence). The CDR3 length is 11 residues. The CDR3 here is CAWSLQGEAFF. The CDR3 region has the DNA TGTGCCTGGAGTTTACAGGGGGAAGCTTTCTTT.

A few counts support this clone. The rearrangement uses TRBV15 and TRBJ2-7; 9 positions agree with TRBD2. Germline V gene sequence: CDR1 LNHNV, CDR2 YYDKDF (reference sequence). V trimming: 0 bases; J trimming: 6 bases; junction bases outside the gene matches: 12. This CDR3 spans 17 amino acids. For the CDR3, the DNA is TGTGCCACCAGCAGAGATCGGGGAGGGACTAGCATTGTCGAGCAGTACTTC. Translation: CATSRDRGGTSIVEQYF.

The chain uses TRBV5-5 and TRBJ1-2; D may be TRBD1 (5 bases). This CDR3 has 15 amino acids. Trimming took off 0 bases at V and 8 bases at J, with 17 bases between the two ends. The germline CDR1 and CDR2 sequences are SGHKS and YYEKEE (reference sequence). The CDR3 DNA is TGTGCCAGCAGCTTGGCGGGTCAGGGAGGTGGCGGCTACACCTTC. As protein: CASSLAGQGGGGYTF.

The gene calls are TRBV5-5 and TRBJ1-6; the match to TRBD1 covers 8 bases. The CDR3 totals 18 residues. Germline CDR1 is SGHKS and CDR2 is YYEKEE (reference sequence). The junction had 9 bases not matched to a gene; V was cut back by 0 bases and J by 4 bases. DNA for the CDR3: TGTGCCAGCAGCTTGGGGGGCAGGGGGCTCCTATATAATTCACCCCTCCACTTT. Its translation: CASSLGGRGLLYNSPLHF.

V gene TRBV13 combines with J gene TRBJ1-1; 9 positions agree with TRBD1. Germline CDR1 PRHDT, CDR2 FYEKMQ (reference sequence). The CDR3 runs to 14 residues. The V gene end was trimmed by 4 bases and the J gene end by 4 bases; junction bases not matched to a gene: 4. The CDR3 DNA reads TGTGCCAGCAGCTCCGGGACAGGGTTCACTGAAGCTTTCTTT. It encodes CASSSGTGFTEAFF.

This clone was seen only a few times. The CDR3 coding sequence is TGTGCCAGCAGTTTCCGGGACAGTTACGAGCAGTACTTC. It is translated as CASSFRDSYEQYF. The chain employs TRBV6-5 and TRBJ2-7; 7 bases map to TRBD1. V shed 4 bases and J 4 bases; nucleotides not matched to a gene: 4. Germline-derived CDR1 and CDR2 are MNHEY and SVGAGI. This CDR3 region has 13 residues.

This chain uses TRBV9 with TRBJ1-4; weak D call: TRBD1 (5 bases). V was pared by 4 bases and J by 12 bases, with 19 bases between. This CDR3 spans 14 amino acids. From germline, CDR1 is SGDLS and CDR2 YYNGEE. The CDR3: CASSPWGGVEELFF. The CDR3 coding sequence is TGTGCCAGCAGCCCTTGGGGGGGGGTGGAAGAACTGTTTTTT.

This clone came up once. V usage is TRBV19 and J usage is TRBJ2-2, with 8 bases aligning to TRBD2. The J segment lost 1 base and the V segment lost 6 bases, leaving 7 bases of the junction unmatched. This CDR3 is 16 amino acids long. CDR1 and CDR2 (germline): LNHDA, SQIVND (reference sequence). The CDR3 loop reads CASSPGGILNTGELFF. The DNA of the CDR3 is TGTGCCAGTAGCCCGGGGGGGATTCTGAACACCGGGGAGCTGTTTTTT. The complete variable domain, with remaining parts taken from reference TRBV19 and TRBJ2-2, reads DGGITQSPKYLFRKEGQNVTLSCEQNLNHDAMYWYRQDPGQGLRLIYYSQIVNDFQKGDIAEGYSVSREKKESFPLTVTSAQKNPTAFYLCASSPGGILNTGELFFGEGSRLTVL.

This chain uses TRBV2 with TRBJ1-5; 9 nucleotides match TRBD1. This CDR3 is built from 15 residues. In germline, CDR1 is SNHLY, CDR2 FYNNEI. V shed 6 bases and J 3 bases; nucleotides not matched to a gene: 6. The CDR3 protein is CASREQGAVNQPQHF. The CDR3 DNA sequence: TGTGCCAGCAGGGAACAGGGGGCGGTCAATCAGCCCCAGCATTTT.

The rearrangement links TRBV25-1 to TRBJ1-2; D is ambiguous. Germline V gene sequence: CDR1 MGHDK, CDR2 SYGVNS. The CDR3 contains 12 residues. The germline V and J ends were trimmed by 4 bases and 8 bases, with 11 bases remaining between them. In DNA, the CDR3 is TGTGCCAGCAGTGTGGGCAGTGGGGGCTACACCTTC. It encodes CASSVGSGGYTF.

V usage is TRBV5-4 and J usage is TRBJ2-1; maybe TRBD1 (6 bases). The CDR3 consists of 17 residues. Germline loops: CDR1 SGHNT, CDR2 YYREEE (reference sequence). The V and J ends lost 4 bases and 0 bases respectively, with 17 bases between them. CDR3 nucleotide sequence: TGTGCCAGCAGCCTTGGGGGTGGGGGCAGCTCCTACAATGAGCAGTTCTTC. Protein sequence: CASSLGGGGSSYNEQFF.

This chain connects TRBV7-2 to TRBJ2-3; 15 bases are a match to TRBD2. This CDR3 is 18 amino acids long. Germline-derived CDR1 and CDR2 are SGHTA and FQGNSA. J was trimmed by 0 bases and V by 5 bases; bases with no gene match: 6. The CDR3 DNA reads as TGTGCCAGCAGCCTCGGGACTAGCGGGGGGCACAGCACAGATACGCAGTATTTT. Its translation: CASSLGTSGGHSTDTQYF.

The V and J genes are TRBV7-8 and TRBJ2-3, with 10 bases identical to TRBD2. The germline V gene has CDR1 SGHVS and CDR2 FQNEAQ. The CDR3 loop spans 16 amino acids. V dropped 5 bases and J dropped 2; count of bases not matched to a gene: 7. The CDR3 region is CASSLGLAADTDTQYF. In DNA, the CDR3 is TGTGCCAGCAGCCTCGGACTAGCGGCAGACACAGATACGCAGTATTTT.

The rearrangement links TRBV21-1 to TRBJ1-5; the DNA was not used to check the table's D call, TRBD1. TRBV21-1 is classified as a pseudogene. CDR3 length: 16 amino acids. CDR3: CASSKPGRVRTQPQHF. CDR3 DNA: TGTGCCAGCAGCAAACCTGGCAGGGTTAGGACGCAGCCCCAGCATTTT.

This chain joins TRBV25-1 and TRBJ1-2, with 9 positions matching TRBD1. Germline-derived CDR1 and CDR2 are MGHDK and SYGVNS. The CDR3 spans 13 residues. Trimming removed 6 bases from V and 8 bases from J; junction bases left unmatched: 7. This CDR3 reads CASRTGQGGGYTF. In nucleotides, the CDR3 is TGTGCCAGCAGAACGGGACAGGGTGGAGGCTACACCTTC.

V is TRBV23-1 and J is TRBJ2-4; the match to TRBD2 covers 9 bases. TRBV23-1 is an ORF, and what it does is uncertain. J gave up 1 base and V 7 bases, and 11 bases lay outside the gene matches. This CDR3 contains 17 residues. CDR3 in amino acids: CASTTSGKHGAKNIQYF. The CDR3 DNA reads as TGCGCCAGCACGACTAGCGGAAAACATGGGGCCAAAAACATTCAGTACTTC.

This sequence joins TRBV29-1 and TRBJ1-2, with D possibly matching TRBD1 (5 bases). The CDR3 spans 13 residues. From germline, CDR1 is SQVTM and CDR2 ANQGSEA. Trimming stripped 4 bases from V and 2 bases from J, with 11 bases between. CDR3 protein: CSVAKDTNYGYTF. Written as DNA, the CDR3 is TGCAGCGTTGCGAAGGACACAAACTATGGCTACACCTTC.

CDR3 nucleotide sequence: TGTGCCAGCTCACCACGGGACGCGGGGGAAAAACTGTTTTTT. It specifies CASSPRDAGEKLFF. This sequence joins TRBV18 and TRBJ1-4; D perhaps matches TRBD1 (5 bases). The ends were cut back, 1 base at V and 8 bases at J, with 11 bases in the middle. Germline V gene data show CDR1 as KGHSH and CDR2 as LQKENI. The CDR3 totals 14 residues.

This sequence joins TRBV15 and TRBJ2-5, with 8 bases fitting TRBD2. This CDR3 is 14 amino acids long. CDR1 and CDR2 from the germline V gene are LNHNV and YYDKDF (reference sequence). Trimming removed 3 bases from V and 5 bases from J; junction bases left unmatched: 5. Here the CDR3 reads CATSSGGAWETQYF. The CDR3 coding sequence is TGTGCCACCAGCAGCGGGGGGGCCTGGGAGACCCAGTACTTC.

The chain uses TRBV5-1 and TRBJ1-2; no clear D. In germline, CDR1 is SGHRS, CDR2 YFSETQ. V lost 5 bases, J lost 9 bases, and 11 bases lay in between. The CDR3 totals 11 residues. CDR3 coding DNA: TGCGCCAGCAGTTCCGGACTGAGCTACACCTTC. Translated, it gives CASSSGLSYTF.

The DNA of the CDR3 is TGTGCCAGTAGTTCGCCGGACAGGGAACCCCGTTATGGTGGCTACACCTTC. Its translation is CASSSPDREPRYGGYTF. This chain uses TRBV19 with TRBJ1-2, with 8 bases aligning to TRBD1. Germline V gives CDR1 LNHDA, CDR2 SQIVND (reference sequence). The CDR3 has 17 residues. With 5 bases clipped from V and 7 bases from J, the junction kept 18 bases outside the gene matches.

This clone occurred a few times. The chain links TRBV5-1 to TRBJ1-6, with TRBD1 matching 10 bases. Germline trimming cut 9 bases from V and 6 bases from J; bases unmatched to any gene: 3. There are 13 residues in the CDR3. Germline V gives CDR1 SGHRS, CDR2 YFSETQ. The CDR3 is CATRDRGNSPLHF. DNA for the CDR3: TGCGCCACCCGGGACAGGGGTAATTCACCCCTCCACTTT. Combining the CDR3 with reference TRBV5-1 and TRBJ1-6 gives the whole variable domain KAGVTQTPRYLIKTRGQQVTLSCSPISGHRSVSWYQQTPGQGLQFLFEYFSETQRNKGNFPGRFSGRQFSNSRSEMNVSTLELGDSALYLCATRDRGNSPLHFGNGTRLTVT.

This clone was observed a few times. The rearrangement joins TRBV9 to TRBJ2-3, with 10 bases lining up with TRBD2. The V segment lost 3 bases and the J segment 3 bases; nucleotides outside the gene matches: 7. CDR1 is SGDLS and CDR2 is YYNGEE in the germline V gene. This CDR3 has 16 residues. The CDR3: CASSGKAGGPTDTQYF. DNA for the CDR3: TGTGCCAGCAGCGGGAAAGCGGGGGGGCCTACAGATACGCAGTATTTT.

The rearrangement joins TRBV3-1 (or the pseudogene TRBV3-2) to TRBJ2-3, with D maybe TRBD2 (5 bases). Germline V gene sequence: CDR1 LGHDT, CDR2 YNNKEL (reference sequence). There are 13 residues in the CDR3. V lost 0 bases, J lost 8 bases, and 9 bases lay in between. The CDR3 protein is CASSQEVGSTQYF. The CDR3 DNA reads TGTGCCAGCAGCCAAGAGGTAGGGAGTACGCAGTATTTT.

The chain links TRBV3-1 (or the pseudogene TRBV3-2) to TRBJ1-1, with D possibly TRBD1 on 6 matching bases. Germline values: CDR1 LGHDT, CDR2 YNNKEL (reference sequence). There are 12 residues in the CDR3. V gave up 4 bases and J gave up 4 bases, with 7 bases separating them. CDR3 in amino acids: CASSLQGTEAFF. In DNA form, the CDR3 reads TGTGCCAGCAGCCTACAGGGCACTGAAGCTTTCTTT.